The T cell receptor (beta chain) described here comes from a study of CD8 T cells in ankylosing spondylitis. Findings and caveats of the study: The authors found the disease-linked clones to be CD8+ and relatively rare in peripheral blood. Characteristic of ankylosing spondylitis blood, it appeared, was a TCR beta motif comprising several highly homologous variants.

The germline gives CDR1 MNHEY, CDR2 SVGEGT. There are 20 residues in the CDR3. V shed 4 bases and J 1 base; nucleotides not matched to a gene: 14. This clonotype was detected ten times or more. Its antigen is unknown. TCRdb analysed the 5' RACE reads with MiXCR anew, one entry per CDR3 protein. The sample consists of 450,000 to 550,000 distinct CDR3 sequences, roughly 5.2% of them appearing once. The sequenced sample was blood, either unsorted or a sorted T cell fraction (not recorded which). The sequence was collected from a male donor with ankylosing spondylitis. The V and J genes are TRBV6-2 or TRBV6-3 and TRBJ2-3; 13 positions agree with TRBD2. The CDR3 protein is CASSSPTSGRAEWGTDTQYF. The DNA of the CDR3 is TGTGCCAGCAGTTCGCCTACTAGCGGGAGGGCCGAGTGGGGCACAGATACGCAGTATTTT.